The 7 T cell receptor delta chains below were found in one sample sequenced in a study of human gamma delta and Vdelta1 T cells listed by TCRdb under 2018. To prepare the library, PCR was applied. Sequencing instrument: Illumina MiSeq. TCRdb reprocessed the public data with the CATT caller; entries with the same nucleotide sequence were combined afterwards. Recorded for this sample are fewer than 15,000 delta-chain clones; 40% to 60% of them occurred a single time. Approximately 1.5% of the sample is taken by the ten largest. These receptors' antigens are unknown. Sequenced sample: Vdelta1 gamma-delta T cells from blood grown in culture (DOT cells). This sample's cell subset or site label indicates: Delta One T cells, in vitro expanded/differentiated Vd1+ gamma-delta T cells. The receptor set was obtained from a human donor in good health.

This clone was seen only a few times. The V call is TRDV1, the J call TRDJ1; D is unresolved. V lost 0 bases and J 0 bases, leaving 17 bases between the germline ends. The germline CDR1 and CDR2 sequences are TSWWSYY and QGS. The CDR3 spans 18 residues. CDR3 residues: CALGELAGPTWYTDKLIF. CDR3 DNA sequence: TGTGCTCTTGGGGAACTGGCGGGCCCAACCTGGTACACCGATAAACTCATCTTT.

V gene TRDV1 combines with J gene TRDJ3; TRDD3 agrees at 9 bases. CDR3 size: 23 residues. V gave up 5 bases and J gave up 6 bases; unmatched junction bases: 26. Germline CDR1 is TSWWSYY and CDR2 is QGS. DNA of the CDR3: TGTGCTCTTGGGTCAATCGCGCCTTTCCGGGGGGACTGGGGGACGTCGGACACCCGACAGATGTTTTTC. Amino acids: CALGSIAPFRGDWGTSDTRQMFF.

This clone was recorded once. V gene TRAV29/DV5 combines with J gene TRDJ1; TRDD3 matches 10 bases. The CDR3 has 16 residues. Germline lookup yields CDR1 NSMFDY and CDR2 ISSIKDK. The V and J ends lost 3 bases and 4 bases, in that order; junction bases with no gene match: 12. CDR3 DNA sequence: TGTGCAGCAAATCAAGGGGGGGGATACGAAATCGATAAACTCATCTTT. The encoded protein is CAANQGGGYEIDKLIF.

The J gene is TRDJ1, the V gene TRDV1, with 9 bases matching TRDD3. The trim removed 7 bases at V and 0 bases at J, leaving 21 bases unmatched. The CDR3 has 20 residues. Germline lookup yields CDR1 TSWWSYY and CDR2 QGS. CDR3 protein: CALVSLPPTPWGINTDKLIF. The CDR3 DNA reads TGTGCTCTTGTTAGTCTTCCCCCAACCCCGTGGGGGATAAACACCGATAAACTCATCTTT.

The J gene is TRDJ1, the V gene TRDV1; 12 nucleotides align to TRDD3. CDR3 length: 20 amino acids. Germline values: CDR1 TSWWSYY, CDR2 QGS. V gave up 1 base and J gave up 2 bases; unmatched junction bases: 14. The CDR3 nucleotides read TGTGCTCTTGGGGAACCCACGTGCTACTGGGGGATACATCCAACCGATAAACTCATCTTT. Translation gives CALGEPTCYWGIHPTDKLIF.

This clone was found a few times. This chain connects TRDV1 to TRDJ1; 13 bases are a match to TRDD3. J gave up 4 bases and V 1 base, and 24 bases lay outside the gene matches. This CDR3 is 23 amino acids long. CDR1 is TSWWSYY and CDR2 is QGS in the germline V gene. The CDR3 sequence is CALGEPFLLGRSTGGYENDKLIF. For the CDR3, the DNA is TGTGCTCTTGGGGAACCCTTCCTACTAGGCCGGAGTACTGGGGGATACGAGAACGATAAACTCATCTTT.

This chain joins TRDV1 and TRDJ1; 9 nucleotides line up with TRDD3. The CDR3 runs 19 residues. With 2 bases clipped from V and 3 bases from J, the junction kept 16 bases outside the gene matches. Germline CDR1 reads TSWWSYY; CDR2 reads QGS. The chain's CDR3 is CALGESYSYIGGIPDKLIF. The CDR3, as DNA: TGTGCTCTTGGGGAATCCTATTCCTACATCGGGGGGATACCCGATAAACTCATCTTT.